The 26 T cell receptor beta chains in this list originate from one sample, sequenced in a study of blood T cell repertoires in COVID-19. TCRdb's copy holds only in-frame clones and misses some; the assay was immunoSEQ multiplex PCR. The sample shows tens of thousands of clones, more than 85% of them seen only once. The specimen sequenced was peripheral blood. The receptors come from a human donor with active COVID-19. The donor label of this sample is uncertain.

Here the CDR3 DNA reads TGTGCCAGCAGCTTAGGGACAGGGGGCTCGGGCACAGATACGCAGTATTTT. Its protein is CASSLGTGGSGTDTQYF. J is TRBJ2-3 and V is TRBV7-2; 11 positions match TRBD1. Germline V gene data show CDR1 as SGHTA and CDR2 as FQGNSA. CDR3 size: 17 residues. With 1 base clipped from V and 1 base from J, the junction kept 4 bases outside the gene matches.

The V call is TRBV12-5, the J call TRBJ1-5; 7 bases align to TRBD1. The ends lost 6 bases at V and 0 bases at J; junction bases unmatched: 11. Germline assignment: CDR1 LGHNT and CDR2 FRNRAP. CDR3 length: 17 amino acids. As DNA, the CDR3 is TGTGCTAGTGGGTCAGGGACAGCTAGCCTTAGCAATCAGCCCCAGCATTTT. This sequence encodes CASGSGTASLSNQPQHF.

The chain employs TRBV21-1 and TRBJ1-1; the table calls TRBD1, which could not be checked here. TRBV21-1 is assigned pseudogene status. There are 11 residues in the CDR3. CDR3: CASSLGQAAFF. The CDR3 region has the DNA TGTGCCAGCAGCCTGGGTCAGGCGGCTTTCTTT.

This chain connects TRBV6-5 to TRBJ1-5, with D tentatively TRBD1 (6 bases). CDR3 size: 13 residues. In germline, CDR1 is MNHEY, CDR2 SVGAGI. Trimming took 11 bases from V and 5 from J, leaving 16 bases between them. The CDR3 nucleotides read TGTGCCTGCGCGGGGGGCCCCGATCAGCCCCAGCATTTT. Translation: CACAGGPDQPQHF.

V and J are TRBV19 and TRBJ1-4; no clear D. The CDR3 loop spans 15 amino acids. CDR1 and CDR2 (germline): LNHDA, SQIVND (reference sequence). V was pared by 4 bases and J by 4 bases, with 13 bases between. CDR3 residues: CASSTTRRLNEKLFF. Written as DNA, the CDR3 is TGTGCCAGTAGTACCACGAGGCGGCTTAATGAAAAACTGTTTTTT.

This rearrangement joins TRBV24-1 to TRBJ2-1, with 8 nucleotides matching TRBD2. Germline V gives CDR1 KGHDR, CDR2 SFDVKD. CDR3 length equals 15 residues. J lost 2 bases, V lost 6 bases, and 5 bases had no gene match. The CDR3 DNA reads as TGTGCCACCAGTCCTCCGGGGGGGACCTACAATGAGCAGTTCTTC. Encoded protein: CATSPPGGTYNEQFF.

The chain uses TRBV5-6 and TRBJ2-7; TRBD1 is a possible D gene (5 bases). The length of the CDR3 is 13 residues. Germline CDR1 SGHDT, CDR2 YYEEEE. V lost 0 bases and J lost 6, with 10 bases in between. The CDR3 sequence: CASSLDGASEQYF. The CDR3 DNA reads as TGTGCCAGCAGCTTGGATGGGGCGTCCGAGCAGTACTTC.

This rearrangement joins TRBV10-3 to TRBJ2-3; 7 nucleotides match TRBD1. The CDR3 loop spans 16 amino acids. The ends lost 10 bases at V and 0 bases at J; junction bases unmatched: 13. Germline V gene lookup returns CDR1 ENHRY and CDR2 SYGVKD. DNA for the CDR3: TGTGCCACCATGGGACAGTCCCTTACTAGCACAGATACGCAGTATTTT. Translation gives CATMGQSLTSTDTQYF.

The chain combines TRBV5-6 with TRBJ1-4, with D possibly matching TRBD1 (6 bases). V shed 2 bases and J shed 5 bases, with 16 bases lying between them. Per the germline V gene, CDR1 is SGHDT and CDR2 is YYEEEE. The CDR3 runs to 16 residues. This CDR3 reads CASSFLDRSLNEKLFF. The CDR3, as DNA: TGTGCCAGCAGCTTCCTCGACAGGTCCCTGAATGAAAAACTGTTTTTT.

This chain joins TRBV21-1 and TRBJ2-7; TRBD2 reflects the table's D call only, with no check against the DNA. TRBV21-1 is designated a pseudogene. CDR3 size: 15 residues. CDR3 amino acids: CASSKSRGPHYEQYF. CDR3 nucleotides: TGTGCCAGCAGCAAATCCCGAGGGCCTCACTACGAGCAGTACTTC.

J is TRBJ1-2 and V is TRBV28, with D possibly being TRBD1 (5 bases). V was cut by 2 bases and J by 7 bases, with 14 bases left in between. CDR3 length equals 14 residues. Germline V lookup: CDR1 MDHEN, CDR2 SYDVKM. The CDR3 DNA reads TGTGCCAGCAGTTTAAATGGGGGGAACAGTGGCTACACCTTC. It translates to CASSLNGGNSGYTF.

This clone was detected once. Within the sample, other DNA sequences also encode this same CDR3. CDR3 in DNA: TGTGCCAGCATTCAGGGTTTTGGCTACACCTTC. Its protein product is CASIQGFGYTF. The V call is TRBV6-5, the J call TRBJ1-2; maybe TRBD1 (5 bases). Between the trimmed V and J ends, which lost 7 bases and 7 bases, there was a span of 10 bases. CDR1 is MNHEY, CDR2 SVGAGI, per germline. The CDR3 spans 11 residues.

The chain carries TRBV20-1 and TRBJ2-3; 10 positions agree with TRBD2. Trimming took 3 bases from V and 2 from J; bases not matched to a gene: 5. The CDR3 extends over 15 amino acids. CDR1 DFQATT and CDR2 SNEGSKA come from the germline V gene (reference sequence). This chain's CDR3 is CSASLAGGFTDTQYF. The CDR3 DNA reads TGCAGTGCTAGTTTAGCGGGGGGATTCACAGATACGCAGTATTTT.

This sequence joins TRBV4-2 and TRBJ2-7; D unresolved. V gave up 0 bases and J gave up 0 bases, with 9 bases separating them. Germline V lookup: CDR1 LGHNA, CDR2 YNFKEQ. CDR3 length: 15 amino acids. The CDR3 spells CASSQDPTSSYEQYF. The CDR3 bases are TGTGCCAGCAGCCAAGACCCCACGAGCTCCTACGAGCAGTACTTC.

This clone appeared once. The V and J genes are TRBV3-1 (or the pseudogene TRBV3-2) and TRBJ2-3, with 8 positions matching TRBD2. The CDR3 covers 15 residues. Per the germline V gene, CDR1 is LGHDT and CDR2 is YNNKEL (reference sequence). Losses at the gene ends were 0 bases for V and 10 bases for J; bases not matched to a gene: 9. CDR3: CASSQDFSGGPPQYF. DNA of the CDR3: TGTGCCAGCAGCCAAGATTTTTCGGGGGGGCCGCCGCAGTATTTT.

The rearrangement uses TRBV7-3 and TRBJ1-1; tentative D call: TRBD1 (6 bases). The V and J ends lost 2 bases and 6 bases respectively, with 13 bases between them. This CDR3 has 14 amino acids. CDR1 is SGHTA, CDR2 FQGTGA, per germline. The CDR3 spells CASSLAGDNPEAFF. CDR3 nucleotides: TGTGCCAGCAGCTTAGCAGGGGATAACCCTGAAGCTTTCTTT. Filled out from reference TRBV7-3 and TRBJ1-1, the complete variable domain reads GAGVSQTPSNKVTEKGKYVELRCDPISGHTALYWYRQSLGQGPEFLIYFQGTGAADDSGLPNDRFFAVRPEGSVSTLKIQRTERGDSAVYLCASSLAGDNPEAFFGQGTRLTVV.

The genes are TRBV7-2 and TRBJ1-4; TRBD1 might be the D (6 bases). CDR1 and CDR2 (germline): SGHTA, FQGNSA. This CDR3 contains 16 residues. Between the trimmed V and J ends, which lost 2 bases and 5 bases, there was a span of 15 bases. CDR3 nucleotide sequence: TGTGCCAGCAGCTTATGGGGCCCAGGGGTCAATGAAAAACTGTTTTTT. Its translation: CASSLWGPGVNEKLFF.

The CDR3 nucleotides read TGTGCCAGTAGACTCAACTATGGCTACACCTTC. It is translated as CASRLNYGYTF. This chain uses TRBV19 with TRBJ1-2; D unclear. The CDR3 spans 11 residues. V dropped 6 bases and J dropped 2 bases, with 4 bases sitting between them. Germline V gene data show CDR1 as LNHDA and CDR2 as SQIVND (reference sequence).

The chain has TRBV6-1 and TRBJ2-1; the D gene is possibly TRBD1 (6 bases). Trimming shortened V by 2 bases and J by 4 bases, and 12 bases separated the two germline ends. The CDR3 is made up of 15 amino acids. Germline CDR1 MNHNS, CDR2 SASEGT. The CDR3 DNA sequence: TGTGCCAGCAGTGAAAGGACAGCTAGATACAATGAGCAGTTCTTC. The encoded protein is CASSERTARYNEQFF.

The chain combines TRBV6-6 with TRBJ2-3; 9 nucleotides agree with TRBD1. CDR1 is MNHNY and CDR2 is SVGAGI in the germline V gene (reference sequence). The CDR3 spans 15 residues. With V trimmed by 5 bases and J by 4 bases, 7 bases remained unmatched. As DNA, the CDR3 is TGTGCCAGCAGTCCGGGACAGGGAACCTCAGATACGCAGTATTTT. Its protein product is CASSPGQGTSDTQYF.

The chain uses TRBV3-1 (or the pseudogene TRBV3-2) and TRBJ2-1, with 12 bases aligning to TRBD2. The ends lost 2 bases at V and 7 bases at J; junction bases unmatched: 9. CDR1 and CDR2 from the germline V gene are LGHDT and YNNKEL (reference sequence). The CDR3 is 17 residues long. CDR3 sequence reads: CASSQLAGGDLLNEQFF. In DNA form, the CDR3 reads TGTGCCAGCAGCCAACTAGCGGGGGGGGATTTGTTGAATGAGCAGTTCTTC.

This sequence joins TRBV19 and TRBJ2-1, with 11 bases fitting TRBD2. V lost 2 bases and J lost 5; bases outside the gene matches: 2. CDR3 size: 15 residues. Germline V gives CDR1 LNHDA, CDR2 SQIVND (reference sequence). The CDR3 DNA is TGTGCCAGTAGTATATCTAGCGGGGGGAACAATGAGCAGTTCTTC. It yields the protein CASSISSGGNNEQFF.

The genes are TRBV7-2 and TRBJ1-4, with D uncertain. The V gene's germline CDR1 is SGHTA and CDR2 FQGNSA. Trimming took 0 bases from V and 2 from J, leaving 10 bases between them. This CDR3 spans 16 amino acids. The CDR3 reads CASSLAGQATNEKLFF. DNA for the CDR3: TGTGCCAGCAGCTTAGCAGGCCAGGCGACTAATGAAAAACTGTTTTTT.

V and J are TRBV12-3 or TRBV12-4 and TRBJ1-1; a possible D gene is TRBD1 (6 bases). There are 13 residues in the CDR3. V lost 6 bases, J lost 5 bases, and 13 bases lay in between. DNA of the CDR3: TGTGCCAGCAGAGACACAGGGAAAACTGAAGCTTTCTTT. Translated: CASRDTGKTEAFF.

V gene TRBV4-1 combines with J gene TRBJ2-3; D is unclear. Germline CDR1 and CDR2: MGHRA and YSYEKL. V gave up 1 base and J gave up 5 bases, with 4 bases separating them. CDR3 length: 12 residues. The CDR3 protein is CASSQVEDTQYF. The DNA of the CDR3 is TGCGCCAGCAGCCAAGTAGAAGATACGCAGTATTTT.

The genes are TRBV19 and TRBJ2-3, with a tentative D call TRBD1 (5 bases). Trimming left V 5 bases short and J 3 bases short, with 21 bases between. There are 17 residues in the CDR3. CDR1 LNHDA and CDR2 SQIVND come from the germline V gene (reference sequence). Written as DNA, the CDR3 is TGTGCCAGTAGTCCCTCGGCGCCAGGGAATGGGACAGATACGCAGTATTTT. Translated, it gives CASSPSAPGNGTDTQYF.